This TCR beta chain originates from a study of blood T cell repertoires in COVID-19. The wider study: Samples representing acute and convalescent COVID-19 were sourced from the United States, Italy and Spain. T cells, B-cell-depleted T cells, or PBMCs provided the cDNA or gDNA that served as material.

Per the authors' pipeline: Nucleated cell counts were estimated from reference gene primer amplification. Sequencing was performed with immunoSEQ multiplex PCR; in TCRdb, only in-frame clones are kept and a portion is missing. The D gene and trimming were derived from the DNA, and the V and J assignments and clone size from that table. Of about 130,000 clones listed, around three quarters are singletons. This CDR3 spans 16 amino acids. The V and J ends lost 6 bases and 6 bases, in that order; junction bases with no gene match: 9. Per germline, CDR1 MNHEY and CDR2 SVGEGT. This sequence joins TRBV6-2 or TRBV6-3 and TRBJ1-5, with 12 bases fitting TRBD1. The TCR comes from a man aged 35-49 years with active or convalescent COVID-19. Source material: peripheral blood. This chain's CDR3 is CASSPTGTGGPQPQHF. DNA for the CDR3: TGTGCCAGCAGCCCTACCGGGACAGGGGGCCCTCAGCCCCAGCATTTT.